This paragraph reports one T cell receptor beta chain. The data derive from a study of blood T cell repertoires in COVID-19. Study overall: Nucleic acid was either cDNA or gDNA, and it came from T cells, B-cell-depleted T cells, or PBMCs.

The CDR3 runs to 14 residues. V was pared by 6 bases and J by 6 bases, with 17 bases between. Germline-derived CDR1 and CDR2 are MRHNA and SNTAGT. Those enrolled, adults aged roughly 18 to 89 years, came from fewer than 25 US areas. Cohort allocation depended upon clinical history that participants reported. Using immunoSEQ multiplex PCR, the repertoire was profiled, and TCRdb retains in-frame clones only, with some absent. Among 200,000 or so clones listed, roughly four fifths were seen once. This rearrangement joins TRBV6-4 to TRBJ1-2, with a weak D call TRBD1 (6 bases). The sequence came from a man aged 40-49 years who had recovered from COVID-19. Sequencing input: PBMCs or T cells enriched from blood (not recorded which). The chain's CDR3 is CASSPIGGANGYTF. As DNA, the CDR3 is TGTGCCAGCAGCCCCATAGGGGGGGCGAATGGCTACACCTTC.